This entry lists 16 T cell receptor beta chains sequenced from one sample in a study of Ad26.COV2.S vaccination and SARS-CoV-2 variants. Produced via immunoSEQ multiplex PCR; TCRdb's table is partial and in-frame only. The sample contains roughly 180,000 clones, roughly 87% of which appear only once. Sequences were derived from peripheral blood, sampled after recovery from COVID-19. The receptors shown here come from a human donor who had recovered from COVID-19.

The rearrangement uses TRBV4-1 and TRBJ2-5; D might be TRBD1 or TRBD2, each matching 5 bases. V lost 4 bases and J 4 bases, leaving 22 bases between the germline ends. Germline CDR1 and CDR2: MGHRA and YSYEKL. The CDR3 is made up of 17 amino acids. The CDR3 coding sequence is TGCGCCAGCAGCCGGGGCGGGCCCCGAATAACCGTAGAGACCCAGTACTTC. Its translation is CASSRGGPRITVETQYF.

The V gene is TRBV19, the J gene TRBJ2-3; the D gene is possibly TRBD2 (5 bases). Germline V gene sequence: CDR1 LNHDA, CDR2 SQIVND (reference sequence). The length of the CDR3 is 15 residues. Trimming left V 5 bases short and J 0 bases short, with 12 bases between. The CDR3 region is CASSPRGSSTDTQYF. Written as DNA, the CDR3 is TGTGCCAGTAGTCCCCGCGGGTCTAGCACAGATACGCAGTATTTT.

The genes are TRBV5-5 and TRBJ2-3; the match to TRBD2 covers 10 bases. J was trimmed by 0 bases and V by 2 bases; bases with no gene match: 12. CDR1 is SGHKS and CDR2 is YYEKEE in the germline V gene (reference sequence). This CDR3 has 19 residues. DNA of the CDR3: TGTGCCAGCAGCTTTGGTCCTGCTAGCGGGGGTTTTAGCACAGATACGCAGTATTTT. Its protein is CASSFGPASGGFSTDTQYF.

The gene calls are TRBV4-2 and TRBJ2-3; no reliable D call. Between the trimmed V and J ends, which lost 1 base and 5 bases, there was a span of 1 base. Germline V gene sequence: CDR1 LGHNA, CDR2 YNFKEQ. The CDR3 runs to 11 residues. In DNA form, the CDR3 reads TGTGCCAGCAGCCAAGGAGATACGCAGTATTTT. It translates to CASSQGDTQYF.

The chain couples TRBV27 to TRBJ1-1; TRBD1 matches 7 bases. The J segment lost 9 bases and the V segment lost 6 bases, leaving 7 bases of the junction unmatched. The germline CDR1 and CDR2 sequences are MNHEY and SMNVEV (reference sequence). The CDR3 extends over 12 amino acids. The CDR3 DNA is TGTGCCAGCAGGACAGGGAAAAATCAAGCTTTCTTT. This encodes CASRTGKNQAFF.

The chain couples TRBV4-1 to TRBJ2-1, with 7 bases lining up with TRBD2. Germline V gene lookup returns CDR1 MGHRA and CDR2 YSYEKL. This CDR3 contains 15 residues. The ends lost 2 bases at V and 8 bases at J; junction bases unmatched: 9. The CDR3, as DNA: TGCGCCAGCAGCCAACTTGGGAGGGCCCTAGATGAGCAGTTCTTC. Residues: CASSQLGRALDEQFF.

The chain carries TRBV7-9 and TRBJ2-5; 8 positions match TRBD1. The CDR3 contains 14 residues. Unmatched junction bases numbered 7, after V lost 5 bases and J lost 5 bases. Germline V gene data show CDR1 as SEHNR and CDR2 as FQNEAQ (reference sequence). CDR3 sequence (DNA): TGTGCCAGCAGCCCAGGGGGCAGCGGGGAGACCCAGTACTTC. The encoded protein is CASSPGGSGETQYF.

The V call is TRBV10-3, the J call TRBJ2-2; TRBD2 aligns across 7 bases. Germline values: CDR1 ENHRY, CDR2 SYGVKD. J gave up 5 bases and V 0 bases, and 9 bases lay outside the gene matches. This CDR3 is 17 amino acids long. CDR3 protein: CAISESPSAGETGELFF. CDR3 nucleotides: TGTGCCATCAGTGAGTCACCCTCCGCGGGAGAAACCGGGGAGCTGTTTTTT.

This chain links TRBV7-3 with TRBJ2-3; D is perhaps TRBD1 (6 bases). Per the germline V gene, CDR1 is SGHTA and CDR2 is FQGTGA. This CDR3 spans 16 amino acids. V shed 1 base and J shed 0 bases, with 11 bases lying between them. CDR3 loop: CASSLITGSSTDTQYF. CDR3 sequence (DNA): TGTGCCAGCAGCTTAATAACAGGGTCGAGCACAGATACGCAGTATTTT.

V usage is TRBV12-3 or TRBV12-4 and J usage is TRBJ2-3, with D perhaps given as TRBD1 or TRBD2 (5 bases each). CDR3 length: 13 residues. V lost 5 bases to trimming and J lost 8 bases, with 14 bases between them. As DNA, the CDR3 is TGTGCCAGCAGTCCGGGGACGCCGGGTACGCAGTATTTT. Encoded protein: CASSPGTPGTQYF.

The rearrangement links TRBV2 to TRBJ2-7; D is perhaps TRBD1 or TRBD2 (5 bases each). Germline V CDR1 and CDR2: SNHLY, FYNNEI. Deletions cut 8 bases from V and 4 bases from J, with 18 bases between. This CDR3 contains 14 residues. CDR3 sequence (DNA): TGTGCCAGCCGCTCGGGGCTCGGTGCGTACGAGCAGTACTTC. Translated: CASRSGLGAYEQYF.

The chain carries TRBV6-6 and TRBJ2-7, with 10 bases matching TRBD2. This CDR3 is built from 13 residues. The ends lost 6 bases at V and 2 bases at J; junction bases unmatched: 1. CDR1 and CDR2 (germline): MNHNY, SVGAGI (reference sequence). CDR3 DNA sequence: TGTGCCAGCAGAGCGGGGGGGCCCTACGAGCAGTACTTC. Its protein is CASRAGGPYEQYF.

The CDR3 DNA is TGTGCCAGCAGCCCAAACTTAGACACCGGGGAGCTGTTTTTT. Translating gives CASSPNLDTGELFF. The rearrangement links TRBV7-9 to TRBJ2-2; no definite D call. The CDR3 has 14 amino acids. The ends were cut back, 5 bases at V and 3 bases at J, with 10 bases in the middle. Germline CDR1 and CDR2: SEHNR and FQNEAQ (reference sequence).

This rearrangement joins TRBV9 to TRBJ2-2, with D perhaps TRBD1 or TRBD2 (5 bases each). Looked up from germline, CDR1 is SGDLS and CDR2 is YYNGEE. With 0 bases removed from V and 4 bases from J, the gap between germline ends came to 19 bases. CDR3 length equals 18 residues. CDR3: CASSVATGPRLGTGELFF. DNA for the CDR3: TGTGCCAGCAGCGTAGCTACGGGACCCCGATTAGGCACCGGGGAGCTGTTTTTT.

The rearrangement links TRBV19 to TRBJ1-5; 9 bases map to TRBD1. Looked up from germline, CDR1 is LNHDA and CDR2 is SQIVND (reference sequence). V gave up 3 bases and J gave up 6 bases; unmatched junction bases: 6. This CDR3 has 15 residues. The CDR3 region has the DNA TGTGCCAGTAGTATGGGGACAGGGACGGGTCAGCCCCAGCATTTT. It encodes CASSMGTGTGQPQHF.

The CDR3 DNA is TGTGCCAGCACTACCTCCGGGGGGAATAATTCACCCCTCCACTTT. This codes for CASTTSGGNNSPLHF. This chain joins TRBV11-2 and TRBJ1-6; a possible D gene is TRBD1 (5 bases). The germline V gene has CDR1 SGHAT and CDR2 FQNNGV. CDR3 size: 15 residues. V lost 7 bases, J lost 5 bases, and 15 bases lay in between. Full variable domain (rest looked up from reference TRBV11-2 and TRBJ1-6): EAGVAQSPRYKIIEKRQSVAFWCNPISGHATLYWYQQILGQGPKLLIQFQNNGVVDDSQLPKDRFSAERLKGVDSTLKIQPAKLEDSAVYLCASTTSGGNNSPLHFGNGTRLTVT.